This record looks at one T cell receptor (beta chain) sequence and its context. The authors reverse transcribed 0.5 to 1 ug RNA with random hexamers. TCRdb redid the calling of the immunoSEQ multiplex PCR reads with MiXCR, one entry per CDR3 protein. Among about 210,000 distinct CDR3 sequences listed, 85% to 95% were seen once. Patients with Susac syndrome fulfilled recently defined diagnostic criteria for definite or probable disease. This sample was included in a study of CD8 T cells in Susac syndrome. The CDR3 spans 14 residues. Germline CDR1 DFQATT, CDR2 SNEGSKA (reference sequence). V was cut by 2 bases and J by 10 bases, with 15 bases left in between.

The sequence was collected from a human donor with Susac syndrome. The sample consisted of CD4+ T cells from PBMCs. J is TRBJ1-6 and V is TRBV20-1, with D unclear. The CDR3 region is CSARYKGGSSPLHF. The DNA for the CDR3 is TGCAGTGCTAGATACAAGGGAGGAAGCTCACCCCTCCACTTT.